The following is a T cell receptor beta chain sequence with its context. The data derive from a study of blood T cell repertoires in COVID-19. Profiling relied on immunoSEQ multiplex PCR, and the TCRdb table lists in-frame clones only, not all of them. In the table there are some 360,000 clones, around 87% of which are singletons. The germline V gene has CDR1 SGDLS and CDR2 YYNGEE. Trimming cost V 0 bases and J 5 bases; bases outside gene matches: 9. The CDR3 extends over 17 amino acids. The sample was peripheral blood. This chain joins TRBV9 and TRBJ1-1, with 11 bases that match TRBD1. This clonotype originated in a woman aged 55 to 70 with COVID-19, enrolled during active disease. The CDR3 loop is CASSVVGTGQGDTEAFF. As DNA, the CDR3 is TGTGCCAGCAGCGTAGTAGGTACGGGACAGGGGGATACTGAAGCTTTCTTT.